Following are 6 T cell receptor beta chains from one sample sequenced in a study of OX40 agonist ivuxolimab in advanced cancers. The assay was immunoSEQ multiplex PCR, and TCRdb's table has in-frame clones only and misses some. The sample consists of over 55,000 clones, about 86% of them appearing once. Specimen: CD4+ or CD8+ T cells sorted from blood, collected in a trial of the OX40 agonist ivuxolimab. All receptors derive from an adult with an advanced solid tumor such as melanoma, head and neck, liver or kidney cancer.

This sequence joins TRBV7-3 and TRBJ2-7; 10 nucleotides match TRBD1. V was pared by 4 bases and J by 3 bases, with 0 bases of the junction left unmatched. The CDR3 covers 13 residues. Per germline, CDR1 SGHTA and CDR2 FQGTGA. This CDR3 is CASSWTGGYEQYF. Written as DNA, the CDR3 is TGTGCCAGCAGCTGGACAGGGGGCTACGAGCAGTACTTC.

CDR3 nucleotide sequence: TGTGCCAGCAGCGTAGATGGTCAGGGGACCTCACCCCTCCACTTT. Its translation is CASSVDGQGTSPLHF. The V and J genes are TRBV9 and TRBJ1-6; D is possibly TRBD1 (6 bases). This CDR3 region has 15 residues. The V gene lost 0 bases and the J gene lost 10 bases, with 14 bases spanning the gap. Germline CDR1 is SGDLS and CDR2 is YYNGEE.

This chain uses TRBV9 with TRBJ2-1; D gene unclear. The CDR3 has 14 amino acids. Germline V gene lookup returns CDR1 SGDLS and CDR2 YYNGEE. Trimming left V 4 bases short and J 2 bases short, with 10 bases between. This CDR3 reads CASSLGSTYNEQFF. DNA for the CDR3: TGTGCCAGCAGCCTAGGATCGACCTACAATGAGCAGTTCTTC.

This clone has just one count. The chain carries TRBV19 and TRBJ2-3; possible D gene TRBD1, 5 bases. Trimming stripped 5 bases from V and 4 bases from J, with 13 bases between. The germline V gene encodes CDR1 LNHDA and CDR2 SQIVND (reference sequence). This CDR3 is built from 14 residues. In nucleotides, the CDR3 is TGTGCCAGTAGTCCACTCGACAGACCAGATACGCAGTATTTT. Translating it yields CASSPLDRPDTQYF.

This clone was observed a handful of times. The chain employs TRBV16 and TRBJ2-3; no clear D gene. Germline V gene data show CDR1 as KGHSY and CDR2 as FQNENV. V dropped 1 base and J dropped 6 bases, with 17 bases sitting between them. This CDR3 spans 16 amino acids. CDR3 residues: CASSQWRTDDRDTQYF. CDR3 bases: TGTGCCAGCAGCCAATGGCGAACGGATGATAGGGATACGCAGTATTTT. Supplemented by reference TRBV16 and TRBJ2-3, the full variable domain reads GEEVAQTPKHLVRGEGQKAKLYCAPIKGHSYVFWYQQVLKNEFKFLISFQNENVFDETGMPKERFSAKCLPNSPCSLEIQATKLEDSAVYFCASSQWRTDDRDTQYFGPGTRLTVL.

This clone showed up just a few times. The V call is TRBV30, the J call TRBJ2-1; tentative D call: TRBD1 (6 bases). CDR1 GTSNPN and CDR2 SVGIG come from the germline V gene (reference sequence). The length of the CDR3 is 12 residues. V was shortened by 4 bases and J by 7 bases, with 11 bases between the two germline ends. This CDR3 reads CAWTQGFNEQFF. The CDR3 DNA reads TGTGCCTGGACCCAGGGGTTTAATGAGCAGTTCTTC.